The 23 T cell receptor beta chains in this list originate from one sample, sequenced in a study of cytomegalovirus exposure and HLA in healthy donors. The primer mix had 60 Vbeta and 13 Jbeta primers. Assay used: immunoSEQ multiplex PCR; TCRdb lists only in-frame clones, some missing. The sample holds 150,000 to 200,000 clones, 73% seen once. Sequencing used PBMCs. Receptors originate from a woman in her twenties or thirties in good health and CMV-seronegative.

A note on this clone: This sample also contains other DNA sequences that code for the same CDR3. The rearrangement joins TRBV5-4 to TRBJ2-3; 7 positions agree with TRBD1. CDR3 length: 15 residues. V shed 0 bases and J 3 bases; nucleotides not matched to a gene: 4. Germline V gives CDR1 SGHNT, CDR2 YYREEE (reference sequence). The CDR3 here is CASSLDRGVTDTQYF. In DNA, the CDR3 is TGTGCCAGCAGCTTGGACAGGGGAGTAACAGATACGCAGTATTTT.

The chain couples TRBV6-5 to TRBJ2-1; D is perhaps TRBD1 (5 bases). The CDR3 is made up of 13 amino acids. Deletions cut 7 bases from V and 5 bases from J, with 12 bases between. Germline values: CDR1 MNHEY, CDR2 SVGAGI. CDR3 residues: CASNQGRDNEQFF. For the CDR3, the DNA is TGTGCCAGCAATCAGGGAAGGGACAATGAGCAGTTCTTC.

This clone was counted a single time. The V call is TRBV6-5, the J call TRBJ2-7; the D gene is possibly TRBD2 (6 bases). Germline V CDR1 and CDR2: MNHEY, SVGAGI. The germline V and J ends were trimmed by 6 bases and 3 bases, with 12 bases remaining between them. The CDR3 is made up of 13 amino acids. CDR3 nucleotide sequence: TGTGCCAGCAGCCCTCTGACTAGCTACGAGCAGTACTTC. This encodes CASSPLTSYEQYF.

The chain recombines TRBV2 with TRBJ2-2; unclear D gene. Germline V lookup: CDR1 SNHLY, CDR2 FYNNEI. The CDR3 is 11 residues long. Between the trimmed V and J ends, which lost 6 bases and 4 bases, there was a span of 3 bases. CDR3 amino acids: CASSSTGELFF. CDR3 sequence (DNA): TGTGCCAGCAGCTCCACCGGGGAGCTGTTTTTT.

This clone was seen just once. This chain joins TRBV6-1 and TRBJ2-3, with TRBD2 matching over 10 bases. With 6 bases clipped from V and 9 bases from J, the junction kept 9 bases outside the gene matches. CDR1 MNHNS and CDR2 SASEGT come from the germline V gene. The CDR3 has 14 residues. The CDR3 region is CASREASGGPTQYF. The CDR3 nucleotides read TGTGCCAGCAGGGAGGCTAGCGGGGGCCCCACGCAGTATTTT.

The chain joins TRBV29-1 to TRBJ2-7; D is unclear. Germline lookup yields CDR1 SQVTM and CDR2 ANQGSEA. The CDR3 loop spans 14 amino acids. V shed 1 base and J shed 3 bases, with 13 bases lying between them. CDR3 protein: CSVEGGAPHYEQYF. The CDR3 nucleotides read TGCAGCGTTGAAGGCGGAGCACCCCACTACGAGCAGTACTTC.

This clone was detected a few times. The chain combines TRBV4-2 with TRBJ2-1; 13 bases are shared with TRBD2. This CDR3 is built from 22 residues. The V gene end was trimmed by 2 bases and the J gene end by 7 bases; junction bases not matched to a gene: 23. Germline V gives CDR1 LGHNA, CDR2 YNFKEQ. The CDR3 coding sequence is TGTGCCAGCAGCCAATCCCTAACGCGGACTAGCGGGAGTAAGGGACGATGGAATGAGCAGTTCTTC. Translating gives CASSQSLTRTSGSKGRWNEQFF.

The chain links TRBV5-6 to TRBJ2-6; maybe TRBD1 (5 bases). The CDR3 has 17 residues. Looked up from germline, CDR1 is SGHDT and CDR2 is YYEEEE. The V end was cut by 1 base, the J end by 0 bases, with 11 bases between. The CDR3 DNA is TGTGCCAGCAGCTTGAGGGGTAGGGCCTCTGGGGCCAACGTCCTGACTTTC. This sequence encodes CASSLRGRASGANVLTF. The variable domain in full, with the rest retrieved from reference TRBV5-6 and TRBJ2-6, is DAGVTQSPTHLIKTRGQQVTLRCSPKSGHDTVSWYQQALGQGPQFIFQYYEEEERQRGNFPDRFSGHQFPNYSSELNVNALLLGDSALYLCASSLRGRASGANVLTFGAGSRLTVL.

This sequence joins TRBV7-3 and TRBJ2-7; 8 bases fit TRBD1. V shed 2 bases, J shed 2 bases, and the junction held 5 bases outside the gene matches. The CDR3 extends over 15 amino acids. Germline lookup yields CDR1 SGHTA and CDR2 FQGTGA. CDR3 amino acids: CASSLGRGPTYEQYF. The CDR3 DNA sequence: TGTGCCAGCAGCTTAGGCAGGGGGCCCACCTACGAGCAGTACTTC. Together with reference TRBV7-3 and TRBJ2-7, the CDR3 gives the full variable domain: GAGVSQTPSNKVTEKGKYVELRCDPISGHTALYWYRQSLGQGPEFLIYFQGTGAADDSGLPNDRFFAVRPEGSVSTLKIQRTERGDSAVYLCASSLGRGPTYEQYFGPGTRLTVT.

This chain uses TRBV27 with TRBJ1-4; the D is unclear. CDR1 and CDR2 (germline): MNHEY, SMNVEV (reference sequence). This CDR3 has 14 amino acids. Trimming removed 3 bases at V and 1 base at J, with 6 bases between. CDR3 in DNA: TGTGCCAGCAGTTTCTTGCGAACTAATGAAAAACTGTTTTTT. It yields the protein CASSFLRTNEKLFF.

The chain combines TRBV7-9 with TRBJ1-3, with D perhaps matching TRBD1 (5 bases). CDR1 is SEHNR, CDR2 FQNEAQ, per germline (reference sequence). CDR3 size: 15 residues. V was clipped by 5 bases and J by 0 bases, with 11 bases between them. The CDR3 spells CASSQGFHSGNTIYF. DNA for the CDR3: TGTGCCAGCAGCCAGGGCTTCCACTCTGGAAACACCATATATTTT.

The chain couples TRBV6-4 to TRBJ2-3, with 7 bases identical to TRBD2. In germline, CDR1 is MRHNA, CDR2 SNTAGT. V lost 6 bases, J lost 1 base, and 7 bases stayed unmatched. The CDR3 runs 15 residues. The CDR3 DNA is TGTGCCAGCAGGCAGAGCGGGATTGGCACAGATACGCAGTATTTT. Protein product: CASRQSGIGTDTQYF.

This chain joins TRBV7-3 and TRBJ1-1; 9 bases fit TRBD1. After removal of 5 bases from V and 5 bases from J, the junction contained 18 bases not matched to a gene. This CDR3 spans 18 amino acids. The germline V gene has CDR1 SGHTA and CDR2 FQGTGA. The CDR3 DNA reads TGTGCCAGCAGCCCTCAATCGACAGGGGGTCGGAGGGGGACTGAAGCTTTCTTT. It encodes CASSPQSTGGRRGTEAFF.

Here the CDR3 DNA reads TGTGCCAGCAGCTCATTGGGACTGGGAAACACCATATATTTT. Protein: CASSSLGLGNTIYF. The chain links TRBV7-9 to TRBJ1-3; weak D call: TRBD1 (5 bases). Trimming removed 4 bases from V and 4 bases from J, with 11 bases in between. There are 14 residues in the CDR3. Germline V gene lookup returns CDR1 SEHNR and CDR2 FQNEAQ (reference sequence). Full variable domain (missing parts from reference TRBV7-9 and TRBJ1-3): DTGVSQNPRHKITKRGQNVTFRCDPISEHNRLYWYRQTLGQGPEFLTYFQNEAQLEKSRLLSDRFSAERPKGSFSTLEIQRTEQGDSAMYLCASSSLGLGNTIYFGEGSWLTVV.

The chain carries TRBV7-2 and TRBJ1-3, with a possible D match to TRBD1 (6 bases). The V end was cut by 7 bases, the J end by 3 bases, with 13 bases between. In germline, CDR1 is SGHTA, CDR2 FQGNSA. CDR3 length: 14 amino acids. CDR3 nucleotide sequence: TGTGCCAGCACCTGGGGGGGCGTTGGAAACACCATATATTTT. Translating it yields CASTWGGVGNTIYF.

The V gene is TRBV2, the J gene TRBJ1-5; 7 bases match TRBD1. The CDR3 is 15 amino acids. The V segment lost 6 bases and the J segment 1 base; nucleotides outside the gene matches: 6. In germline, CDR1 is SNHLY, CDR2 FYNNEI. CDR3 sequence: CASSPDRASNQPQHF. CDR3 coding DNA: TGTGCCAGCAGCCCTGACAGGGCAAGCAATCAGCCCCAGCATTTT.

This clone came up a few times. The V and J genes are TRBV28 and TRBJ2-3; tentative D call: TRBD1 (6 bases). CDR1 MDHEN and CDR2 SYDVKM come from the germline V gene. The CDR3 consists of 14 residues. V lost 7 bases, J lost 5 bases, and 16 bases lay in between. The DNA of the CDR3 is TGTGCCAGCAATCGAGGGGGATTTGGAGATACGCAGTATTTT. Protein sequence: CASNRGGFGDTQYF. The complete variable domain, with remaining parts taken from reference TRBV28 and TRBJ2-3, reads DVKVTQSSRYLVKRTGEKVFLECVQDMDHENMFWYRQDPGLGLRLIYFSYDVKMKEKGDIPEGYSVSREKKERFSLILESASTNQTSMYLCASNRGGFGDTQYFGPGTRLTVL.

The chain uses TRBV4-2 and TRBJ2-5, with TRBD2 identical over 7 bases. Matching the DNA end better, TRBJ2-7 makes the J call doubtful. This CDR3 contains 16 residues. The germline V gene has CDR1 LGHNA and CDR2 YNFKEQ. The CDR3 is CASSQDLPGGNYEQYF. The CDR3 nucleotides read TGTGCCAGCAGCCAAGATCTCCCCGGGGGGAACTACGAGCAGTACTTC.

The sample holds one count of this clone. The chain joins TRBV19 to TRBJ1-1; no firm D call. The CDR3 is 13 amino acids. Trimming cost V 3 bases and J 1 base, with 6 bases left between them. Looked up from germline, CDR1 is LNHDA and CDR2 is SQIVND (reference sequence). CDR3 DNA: TGTGCCAGTAGTATGTGGGCGAACACTGAAGCTTTCTTT. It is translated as CASSMWANTEAFF.

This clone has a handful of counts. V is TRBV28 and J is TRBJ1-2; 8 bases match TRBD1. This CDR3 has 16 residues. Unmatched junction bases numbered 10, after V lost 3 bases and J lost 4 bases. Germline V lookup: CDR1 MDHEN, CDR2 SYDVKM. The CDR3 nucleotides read TGTGCCAGCAGTTTCCAGAGATCGACAGGGGTCTATGGCTACACCTTC. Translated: CASSFQRSTGVYGYTF.

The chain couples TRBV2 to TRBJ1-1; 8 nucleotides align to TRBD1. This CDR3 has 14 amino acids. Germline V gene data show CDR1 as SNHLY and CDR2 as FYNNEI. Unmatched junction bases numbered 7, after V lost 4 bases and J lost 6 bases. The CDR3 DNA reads TGTGCCAGCAGTGGTACAGGGGGTGCGCCTGAAGCTTTCTTT. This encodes CASSGTGGAPEAFF.

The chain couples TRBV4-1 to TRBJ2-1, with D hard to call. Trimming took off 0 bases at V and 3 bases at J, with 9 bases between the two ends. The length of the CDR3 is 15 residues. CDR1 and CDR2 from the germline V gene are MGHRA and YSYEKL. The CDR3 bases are TGCGCCAGCAGCCAAGATCTCGGAGACTACAATGAGCAGTTCTTC. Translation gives CASSQDLGDYNEQFF.

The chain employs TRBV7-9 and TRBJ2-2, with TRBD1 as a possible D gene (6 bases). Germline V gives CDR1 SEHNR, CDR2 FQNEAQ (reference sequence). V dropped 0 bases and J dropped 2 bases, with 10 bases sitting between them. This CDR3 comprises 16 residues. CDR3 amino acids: CASSLAIQGNTGELFF. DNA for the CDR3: TGTGCCAGCAGCTTAGCAATACAGGGAAACACCGGGGAGCTGTTTTTT.